The clone carrying this T cell receptor (beta chain) rates as medium-sized (0.01 to 0.1%). Germline loops: CDR1 LNHNV, CDR2 YYDKDF (reference sequence). This CDR3 contains 16 residues. Trimming pared 0 bases from V and 5 bases from J, leaving 17 bases between. How the authors handled the data: How many nucleated cells were present was estimated from reference gene primer amplification. Profiled with immunoSEQ multiplex PCR; TCRdb holds only in-frame clones, not every one. The V and J calls and clone size come from that table; D and trimming were worked out from the DNA. The table records over 400,000 clones, 86% of them present only once. These data belong to a study of blood T cell repertoires in COVID-19. Study details: In each case, the material was cDNA or gDNA derived from T cells, B-cell-depleted T cells, or PBMCs.

The sequence was obtained from a woman younger than 45 with active or convalescent COVID-19. This chain uses TRBV15 with TRBJ2-7; D possibly corresponds to TRBD2 (6 bases). Sequencing used peripheral blood. CDR3 residues: CATSRETGTPGDEQYF. The CDR3 bases are TGTGCCACCAGCAGAGAAACCGGGACCCCGGGGGACGAGCAGTACTTC.